What follows are 22 T cell receptor beta chains derived from one specimen sequenced in a study of PD-1 blockade in classical Hodgkin lymphoma. Profiling relied on immunoSEQ multiplex PCR, and the TCRdb table lists in-frame clones only, not all of them. The data show fewer than 40,000 clones, more than 85% seen once. Time point specified: newly diagnosed, previously untreated cHL patient sample. Negative magnetic selection isolated CD4+ T cells from thawed PBMCs. Sequencing was done on a sample of CD4+ T cells from blood. These receptors came from a human donor with classical Hodgkin lymphoma.

The chain joins TRBV9 to TRBJ1-5, with D unresolved. The length of the CDR3 is 13 residues. CDR1 is SGDLS, CDR2 YYNGEE, per germline. V was clipped by 3 bases and J by 7 bases, with 11 bases between them. CDR3 loop: CASSAREGQPQHF. CDR3 in DNA: TGTGCCAGCAGCGCCCGAGAGGGACAGCCCCAGCATTTT.

This clone came up once. The chain uses TRBV5-4 and TRBJ2-7, with 16 bases lining up with TRBD2. Looked up from germline, CDR1 is SGHNT and CDR2 is YYREEE (reference sequence). This CDR3 is 16 amino acids long. Germline trimming cut 4 bases from V and 2 bases from J; bases unmatched to any gene: 3. CDR3 sequence reads: CASSTGTSGGAYEQYF. The CDR3 DNA is TGTGCCAGCAGCACCGGGACTAGCGGGGGGGCCTACGAGCAGTACTTC. Drawing the rest from reference TRBV5-4 and TRBJ2-7, the complete variable domain is ETGVTQSPTHLIKTRGQQVTLRCSSQSGHNTVSWYQQALGQGPQFIFQYYREEENGRGNFPPRFSGLQFPNYSSELNVNALELDDSALYLCASSTGTSGGAYEQYFGPGTRLTVT.

This clone was detected only once. The chain has TRBV10-3 and TRBJ2-7; D is ambiguous. Germline assignment: CDR1 ENHRY and CDR2 SYGVKD. The CDR3 contains 12 residues. V lost 3 bases and J lost 6, with 9 bases in between. The CDR3 spells CAISDKGAEQYF. CDR3 DNA: TGTGCCATCAGTGATAAGGGCGCCGAGCAGTACTTC.

The chain is built from TRBV11-3 and TRBJ2-5; 8 positions match TRBD1. Germline CDR1 is SGHNT and CDR2 is YENEEA. With 6 bases clipped from V and 4 bases from J, the junction kept 7 bases outside the gene matches. This CDR3 is built from 14 residues. Here the CDR3 DNA reads TGTGCCAGCAGTCTTGAGGGACAGGCAGAGACCCAGTACTTC. Its translation: CASSLEGQAETQYF.

The rearrangement uses TRBV6-5 and TRBJ1-5; D remains ambiguous. The germline CDR1 and CDR2 sequences are MNHEY and SVGAGI. The CDR3 covers 13 residues. V lost 6 bases and J lost 0, with 6 bases in between. The CDR3 nucleotides are TGTGCCAGCAGGCCACATAGCAATCAGCCCCAGCATTTT. Translated, it gives CASRPHSNQPQHF.

V gene TRBV6-6 combines with J gene TRBJ2-7, with no clear D. Germline loops: CDR1 MNHNY, CDR2 SVGAGI (reference sequence). The length of the CDR3 is 15 residues. Between the trimmed V and J ends, which lost 5 bases and 2 bases, there was a span of 16 bases. CDR3 loop: CASSQTHSRAYEQYF. The CDR3 DNA reads as TGTGCCAGCAGTCAGACTCACAGTCGGGCCTACGAGCAGTACTTC.

V and J are TRBV5-6 and TRBJ2-7; D call uncertain. Looked up from germline, CDR1 is SGHDT and CDR2 is YYEEEE. This CDR3 comprises 12 residues. Trimming took 0 bases from V and 5 from J, leaving 6 bases between them. The DNA for the CDR3 is TGTGCCAGCAGCTTGGACCCGGACGAGCAGTACTTC. Amino acid sequence: CASSLDPDEQYF.

This chain connects TRBV5-1 to TRBJ1-2; D is uncertain. The germline CDR1 and CDR2 sequences are SGHRS and YFSETQ. The CDR3 sequence is 13 residues long. V gave up 0 bases and J gave up 1 base, with 4 bases separating them. CDR3 loop: CASSLGVNYGYTF. The CDR3 coding sequence is TGCGCCAGCAGCTTGGGAGTTAACTATGGCTACACCTTC.

CDR3 region: CASSGDSARTRYF. For the CDR3, the DNA is TGTGCCAGCAGTGGGGACTCCGCCAGGACCCGGTACTTC. The chain joins TRBV6-1 to TRBJ2-7, with D maybe TRBD2 (6 bases). The CDR3 is made up of 13 amino acids. Germline assignment: CDR1 MNHNS and CDR2 SASEGT. With 4 bases removed from V and 12 bases from J, the gap between germline ends came to 19 bases.

The V gene is TRBV5-1, the J gene TRBJ1-1; D not resolved. From germline, CDR1 is SGHRS and CDR2 YFSETQ. The CDR3 has 16 residues. The ends were cut back, 0 bases at V and 3 bases at J, with 15 bases in the middle. The CDR3: CASSLAGGVPDTEAFF. The CDR3, as DNA: TGCGCCAGCAGCTTGGCCGGTGGGGTCCCGGACACTGAAGCTTTCTTT.

The chain combines TRBV5-8 with TRBJ2-3; TRBD1 matches at 8 bases. Unmatched junction bases numbered 2, after V lost 3 bases and J lost 2 bases. Germline values: CDR1 SGHTS, CDR2 YDEGEE. The CDR3 extends over 14 amino acids. The CDR3, as DNA: TGTGCCAGCAGCTGGACAGGGTCCACAGATACGCAGTATTTT. Protein product: CASSWTGSTDTQYF.

This chain links TRBV4-2 with TRBJ2-3; no definite D call. V shed 0 bases and J shed 6 bases, with 19 bases lying between them. This CDR3 contains 17 residues. Germline-derived CDR1 and CDR2 are LGHNA and YNFKEQ. The CDR3 is CASSQDGRLLLGDTQYF. CDR3 in DNA: TGTGCCAGCAGCCAAGATGGAAGGCTCCTCCTAGGGGATACGCAGTATTTT.

This chain links TRBV25-1 with TRBJ1-2, with D perhaps TRBD1 (5 bases). Germline CDR1 and CDR2: MGHDK and SYGVNS. V gave up 2 bases and J gave up 6 bases, with 16 bases separating them. The CDR3 extends over 15 amino acids. The CDR3 region has the DNA TGTGCCAGCAGTGAAAGGGGCAGGAATGTGGATGGCTACACCTTC. Its translation: CASSERGRNVDGYTF.

The chain has TRBV4-1 and TRBJ2-1; 8 nucleotides agree with TRBD1. The CDR3 runs 18 residues. After removal of 0 bases from V and 4 bases from J, the junction contained 11 bases not matched to a gene. The germline V gene encodes CDR1 MGHRA and CDR2 YSYEKL. The CDR3 protein is CASSQDLVPRGRYNEQFF. Written as DNA, the CDR3 is TGCGCCAGCAGCCAAGATCTTGTCCCCAGGGGGCGGTACAATGAGCAGTTCTTC.

This chain uses TRBV5-1 with TRBJ1-4; D is perhaps TRBD1 (6 bases). The V end lost 1 base, the J end lost 8 bases, and 12 bases lay between the germline ends. Per germline, CDR1 SGHRS and CDR2 YFSETQ. The CDR3 runs to 14 residues. The CDR3: CASSLLPQGEKLFF. In nucleotides, the CDR3 is TGCGCCAGCAGCTTGCTCCCCCAGGGGGAAAAACTGTTTTTT.

This chain links TRBV7-3 with TRBJ1-1; no definite D call. V lost 5 bases, J lost 1 base, and 8 bases lay in between. The CDR3 runs to 13 residues. Germline CDR1 and CDR2: SGHTA and FQGTGA. The CDR3 loop is CASSPGPNTEAFF. In DNA form, the CDR3 reads TGTGCCAGCAGCCCGGGCCCGAACACTGAAGCTTTCTTT. Combining the CDR3 with reference TRBV7-3 and TRBJ1-1 gives the whole variable domain GAGVSQTPSNKVTEKGKYVELRCDPISGHTALYWYRQSLGQGPEFLIYFQGTGAADDSGLPNDRFFAVRPEGSVSTLKIQRTERGDSAVYLCASSPGPNTEAFFGQGTRLTVV.

The genes are TRBV11-3 and TRBJ2-6, with TRBD1 matching over 7 bases. Unmatched junction bases numbered 5, after V lost 5 bases and J lost 4 bases. The germline gives CDR1 SGHNT, CDR2 YENEEA. CDR3 length: 15 residues. CDR3: CASSQTGFGANVLTF. Here the CDR3 DNA reads TGTGCCAGCAGCCAGACAGGGTTCGGGGCCAACGTCCTGACTTTC.

The rearrangement links TRBV15 to TRBJ2-5; the D gene is possibly TRBD2 (5 bases). This CDR3 comprises 12 residues. Trimming pared 1 base from V and 5 bases from J, leaving 5 bases between. Germline V gives CDR1 LNHNV, CDR2 YYDKDF (reference sequence). DNA for the CDR3: TGTGCCACCAGCAGAGGAGGGGAGACCCAGTACTTC. It encodes CATSRGGETQYF. Combining the CDR3 with reference TRBV15 and TRBJ2-5 gives the whole variable domain DAMVIQNPRYQVTQFGKPVTLSCSQTLNHNVMYWYQQKSSQAPKLLFHYYDKDFNNEADTPDNFQSRRPNTSFCFLDIRSPGLGDTAMYLCATSRGGETQYFGPGTRLLVL.

The chain links TRBV19 to TRBJ1-3; D is possibly TRBD1 (5 bases). This CDR3 is built from 16 residues. V lost 3 bases, J lost 0 bases, and 12 bases lay in between. Germline CDR1 LNHDA, CDR2 SQIVND (reference sequence). The CDR3 reads CASSIDGGYSGNTIYF. CDR3 bases: TGTGCCAGTAGTATTGACGGGGGATACTCTGGAAACACCATATATTTT.

This sequence joins TRBV6-1 and TRBJ2-3, with unresolved D. Germline V gene data show CDR1 as MNHNS and CDR2 as SASEGT. Deletions cut 6 bases from V and 1 base from J, with 8 bases between. The CDR3 runs to 13 residues. CDR3 sequence (DNA): TGTGCCAGCAGGAGACGGGGCACAGATACGCAGTATTTT. It is translated as CASRRRGTDTQYF.

The chain combines TRBV6-6 with TRBJ1-1, with a tentative D call TRBD1 (5 bases). Germline V lookup: CDR1 MNHNY, CDR2 SVGAGI (reference sequence). This CDR3 spans 15 amino acids. With 6 bases removed from V and 4 bases from J, the gap between germline ends came to 18 bases. The CDR3 DNA reads TGTGCCAGCAGATCCACCCCCGGGGGAGGCACTGAAGCTTTCTTT. Translation gives CASRSTPGGGTEAFF.

The chain is built from TRBV27 and TRBJ2-7, with TRBD2 matching 9 bases. J gave up 0 bases and V 6 bases, and 9 bases lay outside the gene matches. Germline V gene lookup returns CDR1 MNHEY and CDR2 SMNVEV (reference sequence). This CDR3 has 16 residues. The CDR3 sequence is CASSPLAGISSYEQYF. CDR3 nucleotide sequence: TGTGCCAGCAGCCCACTAGCGGGCATTAGCTCCTACGAGCAGTACTTC.